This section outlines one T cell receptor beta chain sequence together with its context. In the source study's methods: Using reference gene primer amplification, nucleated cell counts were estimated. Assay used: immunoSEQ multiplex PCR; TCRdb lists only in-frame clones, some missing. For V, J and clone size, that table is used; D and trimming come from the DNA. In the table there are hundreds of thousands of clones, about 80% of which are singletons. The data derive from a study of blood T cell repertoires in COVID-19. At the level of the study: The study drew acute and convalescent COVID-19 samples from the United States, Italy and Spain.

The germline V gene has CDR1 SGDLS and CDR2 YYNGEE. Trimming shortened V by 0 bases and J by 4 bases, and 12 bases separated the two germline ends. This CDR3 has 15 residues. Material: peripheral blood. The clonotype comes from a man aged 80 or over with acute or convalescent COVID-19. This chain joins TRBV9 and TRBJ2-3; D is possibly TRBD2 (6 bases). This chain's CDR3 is CASSVVTGVADTQYF. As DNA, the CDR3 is TGTGCCAGCAGCGTAGTGACGGGAGTCGCAGATACGCAGTATTTT. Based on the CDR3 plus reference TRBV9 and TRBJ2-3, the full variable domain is DSGVTQTPKHLITATGQRVTLRCSPRSGDLSVYWYQQSLDQGLQFLIQYYNGEERAKGNILERFSAQQFPDLHSELNLSSLELGDSALYFCASSVVTGVADTQYFGPGTRLTVL.